This T cell receptor (beta chain) was captured in a study of cytomegalovirus exposure and HLA in healthy donors. The study's findings and limits: Researchers reported that a few CMV-associated chains were confirmed in vitro as CMV antigen-specific. Most TCRs appeared rarely, but some public TCRs recurred in many donors. Among TCR beta chains, those listed as cytomegalovirus-associated numbered about 160.

Generated by immunoSEQ multiplex PCR, the TCRdb table keeps only in-frame clones and is missing some. Of tens of thousands of clones in the sample, approximately 97% were seen once. As concerns this clone: Its target is not known.

Germline loops: CDR1 MNHEY, CDR2 SMNVEV (reference sequence). Trimming pared 6 bases from V and 4 bases from J, leaving 10 bases between. CDR3 length: 13 residues. The rearrangement uses TRBV27 and TRBJ1-3; D may be TRBD1 (5 bases). Source material: PBMCs. This sequence was found in a woman younger than 30 in good health and CMV-seropositive. For the CDR3, the DNA is TGTGCCAGCAGCTCGGGGGTCGGAAACACCATATATTTT. Protein sequence: CASSSGVGNTIYF.